Listed here are 8 T cell receptor beta chains from one sample, sequenced in a study of blood T cells in healthy people across ages. Sample-barcoded 5' priming and a J-beta primer mix drove a second PCR of roughly 6 to 12 cycles. Each CDR3 protein gets one entry after TCRdb re-called the 5' RACE reads with MiXCR. This table holds roughly 1.5 million distinct CDR3 sequences, approximately 43% found once. The specimen was blood. The receptors were gathered from a woman younger than 35 in good health.

This clonotype appeared a few times. V gene TRBV2 combines with J gene TRBJ1-4; D gene unclear. Germline V gene lookup returns CDR1 SNHLY and CDR2 FYNNEI. This CDR3 has 14 residues. Trimming left V 6 bases short and J 0 bases short, with 8 bases between. Here the CDR3 DNA reads TGTGCCAGCAGGTGGACCTCAACTAATGAAAAACTGTTTTTT. The encoded protein is CASRWTSTNEKLFF.

This clonotype was seen more than once but under ten times. The gene calls are TRBV6-5 and TRBJ1-1; TRBD1 agrees at 7 bases. V shed 6 bases and J 2 bases; nucleotides not matched to a gene: 6. This CDR3 region has 14 residues. CDR1 and CDR2 (germline): MNHEY, SVGAGI. The CDR3 region is CASRRQGLNTEAFF. In nucleotides, the CDR3 is TGTGCCAGCAGAAGACAGGGATTAAACACTGAAGCTTTCTTT.

The V and J genes are TRBV20-1 and TRBJ2-1; 8 bases are shared with TRBD2. Germline V gives CDR1 DFQATT, CDR2 SNEGSKA (reference sequence). This CDR3 has 15 residues. Trimming removed 5 bases from V and 3 bases from J; junction bases left unmatched: 9. CDR3 loop: CSAHKAGEGYNEQFF. Here the CDR3 DNA reads TGCAGTGCTCACAAAGCGGGAGAAGGCTACAATGAGCAGTTCTTC.

The genes are TRBV9 and TRBJ2-5, with D perhaps matching TRBD2 (6 bases). The CDR3 runs 15 residues. The germline V gene has CDR1 SGDLS and CDR2 YYNGEE. Trimming pared 3 bases from V and 11 bases from J, leaving 23 bases between. The CDR3 DNA sequence: TGTGCCAGCAGCGCCTCCGGGACTCCCGACAATGAGCAGTACTTC. This codes for CASSASGTPDNEQYF.

This clonotype was detected only a few times. The genes are TRBV20-1 and TRBJ2-1; 13 positions match TRBD2. Trimming took 3 bases from V and 7 from J; bases not matched to a gene: 6. The CDR3 is 15 residues long. The germline V gene encodes CDR1 DFQATT and CDR2 SNEGSKA (reference sequence). The CDR3 coding sequence is TGCAGTGCTAGGACTGGGACTAGCGGGGTTAATGAGCAGTTCTTC. Translation: CSARTGTSGVNEQFF.

The CDR3 region has the DNA TGTGCCAGCAGCCAAAGTGGAAATACGCAGTATTTT. Translated: CASSQSGNTQYF. The chain carries TRBV3-1 and TRBJ2-3; D unresolved. This CDR3 spans 12 amino acids. Trimming took 2 bases from V and 7 from J, leaving 7 bases between them. Germline CDR1 and CDR2: LGHDT and YNNKEL (reference sequence).

The V gene is TRBV29-1, the J gene TRBJ2-1; D uncertain. This CDR3 has 14 residues. Germline values: CDR1 SQVTM, CDR2 ANQGSEA. Trimming took 6 bases from V and 0 from J, leaving 12 bases between them. The CDR3 here is CSVKVTSSYNEQFF. CDR3 coding DNA: TGCAGCGTAAAAGTGACGAGCTCCTACAATGAGCAGTTCTTC.

The chain carries TRBV27 and TRBJ2-5; 12 bases map to TRBD2. Germline V CDR1 and CDR2: MNHEY, SMNVEV (reference sequence). Trimming at V came to 4 bases and at J to 5 bases, leaving 2 bases not matched to a gene. The CDR3 totals 14 residues. CDR3: CASSWTSGIETQYF. The CDR3 nucleotides read TGTGCCAGCAGTTGGACTAGCGGGATTGAGACCCAGTACTTC.